This TCR beta chain stems from a study of blood T cell repertoires in COVID-19. This table comes from immunoSEQ multiplex PCR, and its TCRdb copy is limited to in-frame clones, with some not included. Of about 240,000 clones in the sample, more than 75% were seen once. Recruitment covered 20 to 25 US areas and drew participants whose ages spanned about 18 to 89 years. Cohorts were determined from participant-reported clinical history. This clone was counted only a few times. CDR3 length: 13 amino acids. Germline trimming cut 5 bases from V and 3 bases from J; bases unmatched to any gene: 1. Per the germline V gene, CDR1 is SGHRS and CDR2 is YFSETQ.

The sequence was obtained from a woman in her thirties or forties with acute COVID-19. Source material: PBMCs or T cells enriched from blood (not recorded which). This chain links TRBV5-1 with TRBJ1-2, with 10 bases fitting TRBD1. The CDR3 spells CASRGQGDYGYTF. In nucleotides, the CDR3 is TGCGCCAGCAGAGGACAGGGGGACTATGGCTACACCTTC.